This T cell receptor (beta chain) appears in the sequencing data of a study of molecular identifiers for immune sequencing clone quantification. This clonotype was picked up many times. Antigen unknown. Study-wide results and caveats: Spiked Jurkat TCR RNA equivalent to one cell reportedly surfaced among some 1 million naive cells. Identical TCR molecules can share a barcode, and this sharing could underestimate highly expanded clone sizes.

As CD8+CD4-CCR7+CD45RA+ cells, naive CD8 T cells were sorted. Bulk TCR library preparation followed previously described methods with listed TCR primers. TCRdb fed the PCR reads into MiXCR, producing one record per CDR3 protein. The table lists about 640,000 distinct CDR3 sequences, about 20% of them singletons. The sequenced sample consisted of naive CD8+ T cells from blood, with Jurkat cell RNA spiked in. Subset reported: FACS-sorted CD8+CD4-CCR7+CD45RA+ naive T cells. The TCR originated in a human donor in good health. Some libraries in this study had Jurkat cell RNA spiked in.

The CDR3 bases are TGTGCCAGCAGTTTTAAGCGTAGCACAGATACGCAGTATTTT. The encoded protein is CASSFKRSTDTQYF. This chain joins TRBV28 and TRBJ2-3; D is ambiguous. The CDR3 has 14 amino acids. Germline-derived CDR1 and CDR2 are MDHEN and SYDVKM. V was cut by 3 bases and J by 0 bases, with 7 bases left in between.